Presented here are 11 T cell receptor delta chains from one specimen sequenced in a study of human gamma delta and Vdelta1 T cells. TCRdb redid clone calling on the PCR reads using CATT. The sample includes under 7,000 delta-chain clones, around 9% of them seen just once. Specimen: naive CD27+ Vdelta1 gamma-delta T cells from blood. These receptors were collected from a human donor in good health.

Worth noting for this clone: TCRdb lists the protein of a much larger clone for this DNA, which differs at residue 10, so this is likely a read error; the protein given here is translated from the DNA itself. The rearrangement joins TRDV1 to TRDJ1; D is undetermined. The germline V gene has CDR1 TSWWSYY and CDR2 QGS. The germline V and J ends were trimmed by 4 bases and 0 bases, with 21 bases remaining between them. The CDR3 extends over 18 amino acids. CDR3 coding DNA: TGTGCTCTTGGGGGCCTTAGGCCCAACGCCCGGTACACCGATAAACTCATCTTT. Amino acid sequence: CALGGLRPNARYTDKLIF.

This clone has more than one count but fewer than ten. A read error likely explains this, since a far larger clone differs by one base. Other DNA sequences in the sample encode the same CDR3. The rearrangement joins TRDV1 to TRDJ1, with D unresolved. CDR1 is TSWWSYY, CDR2 QGS, per germline. The CDR3 is made up of 20 amino acids. The CDR3 region has the DNA TGTGCTCTTGGGGACTCCCCACGACTCCTTACTCAGTCCCTCACCTATAAACTCATCTTT. Translating gives CALGDSPRLLTQSLTYKLIF.

A note on this clone: The TCRdb protein, from a much larger clone, departs from this DNA's translation at residue 5, likely by read error; the protein shown derives from the DNA. The J gene is TRDJ1, the V gene TRDV1; TRDD2 matches at 8 bases. Germline assignment: CDR1 TSWWSYY and CDR2 QGS. V shed 5 bases and J 8 bases; nucleotides not matched to a gene: 25. CDR3 length: 19 amino acids. CDR3 sequence (DNA): TGTGCTCTTGGGCAAAGACCTTCCTATCGTACTGGGTCCTTGAAAAAACTCATCTTT. Its translation: CALGQRPSYRTGSLKKLIF.

This clone is judged medium-sized. The V call is TRDV1, the J call TRDJ1; 8 nucleotides match TRDD3. V dropped 3 bases and J dropped 10; count of bases not matched to a gene: 22. Germline CDR1 reads TSWWSYY; CDR2 reads QGS. CDR3 length: 18 amino acids. CDR3 sequence: CALGDNRLRPGDTGGLIF. The CDR3 bases are TGTGCTCTTGGGGATAACCGCCTACGACCTGGGGATACAGGTGGACTCATCTTT.

By share of the sample, this clone is medium-sized. At the DNA level, this CDR3 is encoded by other sequences in the same sample as well. The genes are TRDV1 and TRDJ1; D is ambiguous. Per germline, CDR1 TSWWSYY and CDR2 QGS. The CDR3 spans 21 residues. V shed 0 bases and J shed 0 bases, with 26 bases lying between them. DNA for the CDR3: TGTGCTCTTGGGGAACTACATTCACCTGTCTATCGTACGGGGTACACCGATAAACTCATCTTT. Translating it yields CALGELHSPVYRTGYTDKLIF.

The chain is built from TRDV1 and TRDJ1; possibly TRDD2 for D (5 bases). The CDR3 runs 20 residues. The ends were cut back, 4 bases at V and 7 bases at J, with 34 bases in the middle. CDR1 and CDR2 (germline): TSWWSYY, QGS. CDR3 DNA: TGTGCTCTTGGGGGACATTCCTCAATGAGGGTAATCGGAAGATTAGGTAAACTCATCTTT. This codes for CALGGHSSMRVIGRLGKLIF.

This clone is classed as medium-sized. This chain joins TRDV1 and TRDJ1; 12 bases match TRDD3. The CDR3 consists of 21 residues. Germline CDR1 reads TSWWSYY; CDR2 reads QGS. The trim removed 0 bases at V and 5 bases at J, leaving 19 bases unmatched. For the CDR3, the DNA is TGTGCTCTTGGGGAACTTAGTTCTACCCAGGGGTACTGGGGGATACCAGATAAACTCATCTTT. Translating gives CALGELSSTQGYWGIPDKLIF.

This clone turned up a few times. The rearrangement joins TRDV1 to TRDJ1, with a possible D match to TRDD2 (5 bases). CDR3 length equals 20 residues. The V end lost 0 bases, the J end lost 0 bases, and 23 bases lay between the germline ends. Germline CDR1 TSWWSYY, CDR2 QGS. Here the CDR3 DNA reads TGTGCTCTTGGGGAACTTGGCCCCAGCCTTCGTACTACTTACACCGATAAACTCATCTTT. This translates into CALGELGPSLRTTYTDKLIF.

A remark on this clone: This could be a read error, since a much larger clone is one nucleotide away. The gene calls are TRDV1 and TRDJ1; weak D call: TRDD2 (7 bases). CDR3 length equals 26 residues. The V gene lost 4 bases and the J gene lost 0 bases, with 45 bases spanning the gap. Germline lookup yields CDR1 TSWWSYY and CDR2 QGS. CDR3 loop: CALGGQLPSVGGGHATRPTYTDKLIF. The CDR3 DNA reads TGTGCTCTTGGGGGGCAACTTCCTAGCGTCGGAGGGGGACACGCCACTCGGCCAACATACACCGATAAACTCATCTTT.

V is TRDV1 and J is TRDJ1, with 9 bases lining up with TRDD3. Per the germline V gene, CDR1 is TSWWSYY and CDR2 is QGS. Trimming took 1 base from V and 0 from J; bases not matched to a gene: 21. The CDR3 length is 22 residues. In DNA form, the CDR3 reads TGTGCTCTTGGGGAACGGCACTTACGGAGTACTGGGGGACCTTACCACACCGATAAACTCATCTTT. Its translation: CALGERHLRSTGGPYHTDKLIF.

On this clone itself: A read error is the likely source, as a far larger clone sits one nucleotide away. The chain recombines TRDV1 with TRDJ1, with a possible D match to TRDD3 (5 bases). This CDR3 is 22 amino acids long. With 8 bases removed from V and 0 bases from J, the gap between germline ends came to 37 bases. Germline V lookup: CDR1 TSWWSYY, CDR2 QGS. This CDR3 is CALRCHTGLWSGNQGDTDKLIF. CDR3 coding DNA: TGTGCTCTTAGGTGCCATACCGGCCTCTGGTCGGGTAACCAGGGGGACACCGATAAACTCATCTTT.